Each of the 11 T cell receptor beta chains below was sequenced from the same sample in a study of T cell responses to AZD1222 COVID-19 vaccine (TCRdb year 2021). What this sample's time point label stands for: baseline before first vaccination. Libraries were constructed by the immunoSEQ multiplex PCR assay. TCRdb mirrors the immuneACCESS table, restricted to in-frame sequences. Some clones are absent from its copies; in checked studies, under half trace to an unresolved V gene, and the reason for the others is unknown. This sample has 120,000 or so clones in its table, and 70% to 90% of those were observed once. The ten largest clones take up under 2% of the sample. Sequenced material: peripheral blood, taken on day 0 of AZD1222 vaccination. The receptors originated from an adult in good health.

This chain links TRBV6-2 or TRBV6-3 with TRBJ1-1; 7 positions agree with TRBD1. V trimming: 5 bases; J trimming: 1 base; junction bases outside the gene matches: 10. The CDR3 consists of 16 residues. In germline, CDR1 is MNHEY, CDR2 SVGEGT. The CDR3 sequence is CASSLQGELRNTEAFF. The CDR3, as DNA: TGTGCCAGCAGTCTCCAGGGGGAATTAAGGAACACTGAAGCTTTCTTT.

The V gene is TRBV5-1, the J gene TRBJ1-5; 8 bases map to TRBD1. The CDR3 consists of 15 residues. After removal of 3 bases from V and 2 bases from J, the junction contained 4 bases not matched to a gene. Germline lookup yields CDR1 SGHRS and CDR2 YFSETQ. The CDR3 region is CASSSGQGGNQPQHF. CDR3 nucleotide sequence: TGCGCCAGCAGCTCCGGACAGGGAGGCAATCAGCCCCAGCATTTT. Full variable domain (missing parts from reference TRBV5-1 and TRBJ1-5): KAGVTQTPRYLIKTRGQQVTLSCSPISGHRSVSWYQQTPGQGLQFLFEYFSETQRNKGNFPGRFSGRQFSNSRSEMNVSTLELGDSALYLCASSSGQGGNQPQHFGDGTRLSIL.

The genes are TRBV5-8 and TRBJ1-2; no reliable D call. Looked up from germline, CDR1 is SGHTS and CDR2 is YDEGEE. The CDR3 runs to 12 residues. Trimming pared 4 bases from V and 5 bases from J, leaving 9 bases between. This chain's CDR3 is CASSSRTYGYTF. The CDR3 region has the DNA TGTGCCAGCAGCAGCAGGACGTATGGCTACACCTTC. Based on the CDR3 plus reference TRBV5-8 and TRBJ1-2, the full variable domain is EAGVTQSPTHLIKTRGQQATLRCSPISGHTSVYWYQQALGLGLQFLLWYDEGEERNRGNFPPRFSGRQFPNYSSELNVNALELEDSALYLCASSSRTYGYTFGSGTRLTVV.

This rearrangement joins TRBV19 to TRBJ2-7; TRBD1 aligns across 9 bases. This CDR3 spans 14 amino acids. Germline CDR1 and CDR2: LNHDA and SQIVND (reference sequence). Unmatched junction bases numbered 9, after V lost 7 bases and J lost 5 bases. DNA of the CDR3: TGTGCCAGTAACCCGGGACAGGGTTCCCACGAGCAGTACTTC. This codes for CASNPGQGSHEQYF.

This clone came up once. This chain links TRBV11-1 with TRBJ1-3, with TRBD1 matching over 12 bases. J gave up 2 bases and V 5 bases, and 4 bases lay outside the gene matches. The CDR3 runs 16 residues. The V gene's germline CDR1 is SGHAT and CDR2 FQDESV (reference sequence). CDR3 DNA sequence: TGTGCCAGCAGCCGGCGGGACAGGGGGCCTGGAAACACCATATATTTT. This encodes CASSRRDRGPGNTIYF.

This clone appeared once. The chain has TRBV15 and TRBJ1-5; D ambiguous. Trimming took 11 bases from V and 0 from J, leaving 11 bases between them. Germline V lookup: CDR1 LNHNV, CDR2 YYDKDF (reference sequence). This CDR3 has 13 residues. Written as DNA, the CDR3 is TGTGCCGCCGGACCTCCTAGCAATCAGCCCCAGCATTTT. Translation: CAAGPPSNQPQHF.

The chain is built from TRBV25-1 and TRBJ1-1, with TRBD1 identical over 7 bases. Germline CDR1 and CDR2: MGHDK and SYGVNS. V lost 4 bases and J lost 0; bases outside the gene matches: 5. There are 15 residues in the CDR3. CDR3 region: CASSARTGVNTEAFF. DNA for the CDR3: TGTGCCAGCAGTGCCAGGACAGGCGTGAACACTGAAGCTTTCTTT.

The genes are TRBV6-5 and TRBJ1-1; no reliable D call. V shed 5 bases and J shed 0 bases, with 7 bases lying between them. This CDR3 has 13 residues. Germline V gives CDR1 MNHEY, CDR2 SVGAGI. The CDR3 sequence: CASSRQLNTEAFF. The CDR3 region has the DNA TGTGCCAGCAGTCGGCAATTGAACACTGAAGCTTTCTTT.

The V call is TRBV5-1, the J call TRBJ1-3, with D possibly matching TRBD1 (6 bases). Germline V CDR1 and CDR2: SGHRS, YFSETQ. V lost 8 bases to trimming and J lost 0 bases, with 12 bases between them. The CDR3 sequence is 14 residues long. The CDR3 bases are TGCGCCAGTACCCCAGGGGACTCTGGAAACACCATATATTTT. It is translated as CASTPGDSGNTIYF.

The chain links TRBV5-6 to TRBJ1-5, with 10 nucleotides matching TRBD1. Germline V gene data show CDR1 as SGHDT and CDR2 as YYEEEE. With V trimmed by 4 bases and J by 11 bases, 12 bases remained unmatched. This CDR3 spans 15 amino acids. The CDR3 reads CASSRDRGQIGTQHF. The CDR3, as DNA: TGTGCCAGCAGCAGGGACAGGGGCCAAATCGGAACCCAGCATTTT.

The chain has TRBV6-2 or TRBV6-3 and TRBJ2-7; 10 bases fit TRBD2. The CDR3 is 12 residues long. Unmatched junction bases numbered 2, after V lost 6 bases and J lost 6 bases. CDR1 MNHEY and CDR2 SVGEGT come from the germline V gene. Here the CDR3 reads CASSSSGSEQYF. In DNA, the CDR3 is TGTGCCAGCAGCTCTAGCGGGAGCGAGCAGTACTTC.